Listed below are T cell receptor beta chains from one sample, sequenced in a study of blood T cell repertoires in COVID-19. Profiled with immunoSEQ multiplex PCR; TCRdb holds only in-frame clones, not every one. The table lists 270,000 or so clones, about 90% of them singletons. Sequencing used peripheral blood. These receptors were taken from a woman aged 55 to 70 with COVID-19, enrolled during active disease. CDR3s include the opening cysteine and the closing phenylalanine or tryptophan. Fields, in order: V gene, D gene, clone size, J gene, CDR3 protein, CDR3 DNA. The D gene is left open where the match is weak. Some rows have no size entry. The others give once, few or many, or a class for an expanded clone.

v_gene: TRBV27
d_gene: TRBD1
abundance: once
j_gene: TRBJ2-7
CDR3aa: CASSLTGVYEQYF
CDR3nt: TGTGCCAGCAGTTTAACAGGGGTATACGAGCAGTACTTC

v_gene: TRBV5-4
d_gene: TRBD2
abundance: once
j_gene: TRBJ2-3
CDR3aa: CASSLDQGLAGWGSTDTQYF
CDR3nt: TGTGCCAGCAGCTTGGACCAGGGACTAGCGGGGTGGGGTAGCACAGATACGCAGTATTTT

v_gene: TRBV7-2
d_gene: TRBD2
abundance: .
j_gene: TRBJ2-1
CDR3aa: CATGGGPSYNEQFF
CDR3nt: TGTGCCACCGGCGGGGGGCCCTCCTACAATGAGCAGTTCTTC

v_gene: TRBV9
d_gene: .
abundance: once
j_gene: TRBJ1-2
CDR3aa: CASIRQETYGYTF
CDR3nt: TGTGCCAGCATCCGACAAGAGACCTATGGCTACACCTTC

v_gene: TRBV7-6
d_gene: TRBD1
abundance: .
j_gene: TRBJ1-5
CDR3aa: CARQVFNRGSQHF
CDR3nt: TGTGCCCGACAGGTTTTCAACAGGGGTTCCCAGCATTTT

v_gene: TRBV19
d_gene: TRBD1
abundance: .
j_gene: TRBJ1-2
CDR3aa: CASSPLPGGAVYGYTF
CDR3nt: TGTGCCAGTAGCCCTCTTCCAGGGGGCGCGGTCTATGGCTACACCTTC

v_gene: TRBV19
d_gene: TRBD1
abundance: .
j_gene: TRBJ1-5
CDR3aa: CASTTRGPTGDSNQPQHF
CDR3nt: TGTGCCAGTACTACTCGGGGGCCTACAGGGGATAGCAATCAGCCCCAGCATTTT

v_gene: TRBV18
d_gene: .
abundance: few
j_gene: TRBJ1-2
CDR3aa: CASSPAGGGSYGYTF
CDR3nt: TGTGCCAGCTCACCAGCGGGGGGCGGGAGCTATGGCTACACCTTC

v_gene: TRBV10-3
d_gene: .
abundance: .
j_gene: TRBJ2-7
CDR3aa: CAISQSGTGFYYEQYF
CDR3nt: TGTGCCATCAGTCAGAGCGGGACAGGATTTTACTACGAGCAGTACTTC

v_gene: TRBV5-1
d_gene: .
abundance: few
j_gene: TRBJ1-4
CDR3aa: CASSLDRAHEKLFF
CDR3nt: TGCGCCAGCAGCTTGGACAGGGCACATGAAAAACTGTTTTTT

v_gene: TRBV5-6
d_gene: .
abundance: .
j_gene: TRBJ1-3
CDR3aa: CASTRGGIHSGNTIYF
CDR3nt: TGTGCCAGCACCCGAGGGGGAATACACTCTGGAAACACCATATATTTT

v_gene: TRBV7-9
d_gene: .
abundance: once
j_gene: TRBJ1-1
CDR3aa: CASSPLAGTSNTEAFF
CDR3nt: TGTGCCAGCAGCCCCTTGGCCGGGACTTCGAACACTGAAGCTTTCTTT

v_gene: TRBV9
d_gene: .
abundance: .
j_gene: TRBJ1-1
CDR3aa: CASSGGQLNTEAFF
CDR3nt: TGTGCCAGCAGCGGGGGACAACTGAACACTGAAGCTTTCTTT

v_gene: TRBV4-2
d_gene: TRBD1
abundance: .
j_gene: TRBJ1-5
CDR3aa: CASSQVGGQGAQPQHF
CDR3nt: TGTGCCAGCAGCCAAGTAGGGGGACAGGGCGCCCAGCCCCAGCATTTT

v_gene: TRBV7-2
d_gene: .
abundance: .
j_gene: TRBJ2-1
CDR3aa: CASSLGGNSGEQFF
CDR3nt: TGTGCCAGCAGCTTAGGGGGAAACAGCGGTGAGCAGTTCTTC

v_gene: TRBV7-2
d_gene: .
abundance: .
j_gene: TRBJ1-1
CDR3aa: CASRGQGGTAAFF
CDR3nt: TGTGCCAGCAGGGGGCAGGGAGGGACTGCAGCTTTCTTT

v_gene: TRBV2
d_gene: .
abundance: .
j_gene: TRBJ1-3
CDR3aa: CASSNRGSGNTIYF
CDR3nt: TGTGCCAGCAGTAACCGAGGCTCTGGAAACACCATATATTTT

v_gene: TRBV5-4
d_gene: TRBD2
abundance: .
j_gene: TRBJ2-3
CDR3aa: CASSRTSGDTDTQYF
CDR3nt: TGTGCCAGCAGCCGGACTAGCGGGGACACAGATACGCAGTATTTT